The present TCR beta chain was sequenced within a study of cytomegalovirus exposure and HLA in healthy donors. After removal of 3 bases from V and 3 bases from J, the junction contained 4 bases not matched to a gene. Germline V gives CDR1 KGHSH, CDR2 LQKENI. The CDR3 runs 15 residues. On this clone itself: Its antigen is not known.

Regarding the study as a whole: Segments of the TCR beta V type were, in most cases, productive about 87% or about 30% of the time in an earlier analysis.

A multiplex PCR was run with 60 Vbeta primers and 13 Jbeta primers. Sequencing was performed with immunoSEQ multiplex PCR; in TCRdb, only in-frame clones are kept and a portion is missing. Among about 98,000 clones, about 81% were seen once, and the ten largest hold approximately 1.3%. The clonotype originates from a man aged 35 to 55 in good health and CMV-seronegative. This chain links TRBV18 with TRBJ1-2; 10 bases fit TRBD1. Sequenced material: PBMCs. CDR3 region: CASSPLDRGDYGYTF. The CDR3 DNA reads as TGTGCCAGCTCACCGTTGGACAGGGGGGACTATGGCTACACCTTC.